These 17 T cell receptor beta chains originate from one sample sequenced in a study of T-cell reconstitution after alpha-beta-depleted transplantation in children. Library preparation (for TCRbeta) was performed with unique molecular identifiers. TCRdb itself ran the PCR reads through MiXCR, one entry per CDR3 protein. In the table there are 250,000 to 350,000 distinct CDR3 sequences, approximately 20% of which are singletons. The material was PBMCs, mostly from graft donor cells, obtained 180 days after TCRalphabeta/CD19-depleted stem cell transplant. The source is a male patient between 5 and 17 years old who had a stem cell transplant for acute lymphoblastic leukemia, so the T cells may come from the graft donor.

The V and J genes are TRBV7-6 and TRBJ2-3, with unresolved D. The V and J ends lost 3 bases and 1 base respectively, with 11 bases between them. The CDR3 length is 15 residues. CDR1 is SGHVS and CDR2 is FNYEAQ in the germline V gene. The CDR3 reads CASSFRPWGTDTQYF. CDR3 bases: TGTGCCAGCAGCTTCCGGCCTTGGGGCACAGATACGCAGTATTTT.

This clonotype has a handful of counts. The chain is built from TRBV6-5 and TRBJ2-7, with 10 bases that match TRBD2. Germline V gives CDR1 MNHEY, CDR2 SVGAGI. V dropped 4 bases and J dropped 4; count of bases not matched to a gene: 4. The CDR3 loop spans 14 amino acids. Here the CDR3 DNA reads TGTGCCAGCAGTTTACTAGCGGGGTTTTACGAGCAGTACTTC. Its protein is CASSLLAGFYEQYF.

V usage is TRBV5-4 and J usage is TRBJ2-3; D unclear. Germline CDR1 SGHNT, CDR2 YYREEE (reference sequence). Trimming cost V 6 bases and J 1 base, with 6 bases left between them. There are 12 residues in the CDR3. Here the CDR3 DNA reads TGTGCCAGCACTCCCGGCACAGATACGCAGTATTTT. It encodes CASTPGTDTQYF. The whole variable domain, remainder taken from reference TRBV5-4 and TRBJ2-3, is ETGVTQSPTHLIKTRGQQVTLRCSSQSGHNTVSWYQQALGQGPQFIFQYYREEENGRGNFPPRFSGLQFPNYSSELNVNALELDDSALYLCASTPGTDTQYFGPGTRLTVL.

The CDR3 here is CASSLVVVTGDNEQFF. The CDR3, as DNA: TGTGCCAGCAGCTTAGTGGTCGTGACAGGGGATAATGAGCAGTTCTTC. The chain joins TRBV11-2 to TRBJ2-1; 8 nucleotides line up with TRBD1. The germline gives CDR1 SGHAT, CDR2 FQNNGV. CDR3 length equals 16 residues. J lost 7 bases, V lost 1 base, and 9 bases had no gene match.

In its sample, this clonotype was seen a few times. The V gene is TRBV5-1, the J gene TRBJ1-1, with D hard to call. Trimming took off 0 bases at V and 0 bases at J, with 9 bases between the two ends. The CDR3 spans 15 residues. Germline V gene lookup returns CDR1 SGHRS and CDR2 YFSETQ. The CDR3 reads CASSLAVGLNTEAFF. CDR3 nucleotides: TGCGCCAGCAGCTTGGCCGTGGGCTTGAACACTGAAGCTTTCTTT.

This chain connects TRBV27 to TRBJ2-4, with TRBD2 matching over 8 bases. Germline V lookup: CDR1 MNHEY, CDR2 SMNVEV (reference sequence). The CDR3 is 15 amino acids. The trim removed 10 bases at V and 9 bases at J, leaving 17 bases unmatched. The CDR3 bases are TGTGCCACCTTCCCTGCCGGGAGGGGGAGGAGCATTCAGTACTTC. Protein sequence: CATFPAGRGRSIQYF.

In this sample, this clonotype turned up once. V is TRBV11-1 and J is TRBJ1-3, with D possibly being TRBD1 (5 bases). With 5 bases removed from V and 2 bases from J, the gap between germline ends came to 13 bases. The CDR3 is 15 amino acids. The germline V gene encodes CDR1 SGHAT and CDR2 FQDESV (reference sequence). CDR3 sequence reads: CASSTTGLTGNTIYF. The CDR3 DNA reads as TGTGCCAGCAGCACCACAGGACTTACTGGAAACACCATATATTTT.

This chain uses TRBV6-5 with TRBJ2-5; no clear D. Trimming pared 2 bases from V and 1 base from J, leaving 17 bases between. Germline loops: CDR1 MNHEY, CDR2 SVGAGI. The CDR3 is 17 residues long. CDR3 sequence: CASSYGENSWPQETQYF. CDR3 nucleotide sequence: TGTGCCAGCAGTTACGGGGAAAACAGCTGGCCCCAAGAGACCCAGTACTTC.

The chain has TRBV3-1 and TRBJ1-2, with D uncertain. V was cut by 2 bases and J by 6 bases, with 19 bases left in between. The CDR3 sequence is 16 residues long. Germline V gene sequence: CDR1 LGHDT, CDR2 YNNKEL (reference sequence). The CDR3 loop reads CASSQRWPRAADGYTF. The CDR3 region has the DNA TGTGCCAGCAGCCAAAGGTGGCCGAGGGCCGCGGATGGCTACACCTTC.

In nucleotides, the CDR3 is TGTGCCAGCAGTTTGCGGCGGTTGAGCCCCCTTTTGTTCTTC. Translated, it gives CASSLRRLSPLLFF. V is TRBV12-3 or TRBV12-4 and J is TRBJ2-1; D not resolved. The CDR3 has 14 residues. Trimming left V 3 bases short and J 15 bases short, with 21 bases between.

V and J are TRBV9 and TRBJ2-1; D unclear. Germline loops: CDR1 SGDLS, CDR2 YYNGEE. This CDR3 contains 16 residues. Trimming cost V 2 bases and J 1 base, with 13 bases left between them. The CDR3 sequence is CASSVEGWGSYNEQFF. The CDR3 coding sequence is TGTGCCAGCAGCGTCGAAGGGTGGGGATCCTACAATGAGCAGTTCTTC.

This clonotype was counted between two and nine times. This chain joins TRBV29-1 and TRBJ2-1; 15 nucleotides match TRBD2. Germline trimming cut 0 bases from V and 10 bases from J; bases unmatched to any gene: 10. CDR1 is SQVTM, CDR2 ANQGSEA, per germline. This CDR3 is built from 17 residues. In nucleotides, the CDR3 is TGCAGCGTTGAAGAGGCAGGAGGACTAGCGGGAGGGTGGGAGCAGTTCTTC. Its protein product is CSVEEAGGLAGGWEQFF.

This clonotype was found many times. The chain carries TRBV28 and TRBJ2-3; 9 bases match TRBD2. CDR1 is MDHEN, CDR2 SYDVKM, per germline. The CDR3 extends over 15 amino acids. V shed 6 bases, J shed 1 base, and the junction held 5 bases outside the gene matches. CDR3 amino acids: CASRFIAGGTDTQYF. Here the CDR3 DNA reads TGTGCCAGCAGATTTATAGCGGGAGGCACAGATACGCAGTATTTT. Full variable domain (outside the CDR3, taken from reference TRBV28 and TRBJ2-3): DVKVTQSSRYLVKRTGEKVFLECVQDMDHENMFWYRQDPGLGLRLIYFSYDVKMKEKGDIPEGYSVSREKKERFSLILESASTNQTSMYLCASRFIAGGTDTQYFGPGTRLTVL.

The CDR3 loop reads CASSSQQGARGETQYF. The CDR3 DNA is TGTGCCAGCAGCTCCCAACAGGGGGCGAGGGGGGAGACCCAGTACTTC. The rearrangement uses TRBV7-8 and TRBJ2-5; 9 bases are shared with TRBD1. The CDR3 has 16 amino acids. Trimming took 4 bases from V and 5 from J; bases not matched to a gene: 11. From germline, CDR1 is SGHVS and CDR2 FQNEAQ.

This clonotype was seen only a few times. V usage is TRBV10-3 and J usage is TRBJ1-5; 7 bases line up with TRBD1. CDR3 length equals 15 residues. V dropped 7 bases and J dropped 1; count of bases not matched to a gene: 7. Germline CDR1 reads ENHRY; CDR2 reads SYGVKD. CDR3 bases: TGTGCCATCAAAGAGGGGGCGAAGAGCAATCAGCCCCAGCATTTT. It specifies CAIKEGAKSNQPQHF.

The chain employs TRBV2 and TRBJ1-6; 12 nucleotides agree with TRBD1. Germline V gene lookup returns CDR1 SNHLY and CDR2 FYNNEI. CDR3 length equals 18 residues. V was clipped by 8 bases and J by 9 bases; unmatched bases: 17. The CDR3, as DNA: TGTGCCAGCTGCCATGGGGACAGGGGGCCCCGTTACGGTTCACCCCTCCACTTT. Translating it yields CASCHGDRGPRYGSPLHF.

This clonotype was seen at least ten times. CDR3 sequence (DNA): TGTGCCAGCAGCGAGGGACAGGCGGAAATCTATGGCTACACCTTC. Translation gives CASSEGQAEIYGYTF. The J gene is TRBJ1-2, the V gene TRBV5-6; 8 bases match TRBD1. J was trimmed by 4 bases and V by 4 bases; bases with no gene match: 9. The CDR3 is made up of 15 amino acids. CDR1 is SGHDT and CDR2 is YYEEEE in the germline V gene.